This TCR beta chain was documented in a study of T cells after yellow fever vaccination. Overall study findings and caveats: Although the secondary response was weaker, it peaked faster, at day 5 versus 15. There was a possibility that FACS-sorted repertoires contained abundant clonotypes contaminating from the bulk population.

On this clonotype itself: Its antigen is undetermined.

UMIs and a universal primer site were added when TCR cDNA was made by 5'RACE template switching. TCRdb reanalysed the 5' RACE reads using MiXCR and keeps one entry per CDR3 protein. The data contain 450,000 to 650,000 distinct CDR3 sequences, about a fifth of them singletons. The specimen was PBMCs, collected approximately 20 days after the first yellow fever vaccination. The sequence was obtained from a young man who received the YFV17D yellow fever vaccine.

This chain's CDR3 is CASSLSGVSSYNEQFF. CDR3 DNA sequence: TGTGCCAGCAGTCTCTCGGGGGTGAGCTCCTACAATGAGCAGTTCTTC. V gene TRBV12-3 or TRBV12-4 combines with J gene TRBJ2-1; possible D gene TRBD2, 6 bases. The CDR3 length is 16 residues. V was shortened by 5 bases and J by 0 bases, with 14 bases between the two germline ends.